The text below deals with one TCR beta chain. Its antigen remains unidentified. V lost 4 bases to trimming and J lost 6 bases; unmatched junction nucleotides: 7. Germline V gene data show CDR1 as SGHDN and CDR2 as FVKESK. The CDR3 consists of 15 residues. These data are taken from a study of OX40 agonist ivuxolimab in advanced cancers. Study results and caveats: Both blood CD4+ and CD8+ T cells showed clonal growth by week 6 at 0.1 to 3.0 mg/kg.

Autoimmune disease history or systemic immunosuppression excluded patients. Produced via immunoSEQ multiplex PCR; TCRdb's table is partial and in-frame only. The repertoire consists of some 90,000 clones, with about 90% occurring once and the leading ten covering about 4%. The receptor's source is an adult with an advanced solid tumor such as melanoma, head and neck, liver or kidney cancer. The material sequenced was CD4+ or CD8+ T cells sorted from blood, taken in a trial of the OX40 agonist ivuxolimab. The chain employs TRBV14 and TRBJ2-2, with TRBD2 identical over 8 bases. DNA for the CDR3: TGTGCCAGCAGCCGCGGGGCGGGAGGATCCGGGGAGCTGTTTTTT. Its translation: CASSRGAGGSGELFF.